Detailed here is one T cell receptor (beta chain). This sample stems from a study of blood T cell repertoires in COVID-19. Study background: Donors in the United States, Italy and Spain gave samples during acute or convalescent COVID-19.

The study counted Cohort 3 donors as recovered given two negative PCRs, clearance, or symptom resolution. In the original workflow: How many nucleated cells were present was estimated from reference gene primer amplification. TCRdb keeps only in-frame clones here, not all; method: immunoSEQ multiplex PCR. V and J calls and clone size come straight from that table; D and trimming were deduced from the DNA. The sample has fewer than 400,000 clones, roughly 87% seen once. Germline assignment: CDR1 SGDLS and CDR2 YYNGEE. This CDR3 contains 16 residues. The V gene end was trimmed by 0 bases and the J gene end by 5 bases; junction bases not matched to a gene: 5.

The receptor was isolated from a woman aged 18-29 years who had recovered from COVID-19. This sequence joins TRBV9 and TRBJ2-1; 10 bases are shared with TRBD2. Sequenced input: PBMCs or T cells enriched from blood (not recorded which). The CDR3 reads CASSVGGLAGDNEQFF. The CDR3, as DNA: TGTGCCAGCAGCGTAGGAGGGCTAGCGGGGGACAATGAGCAGTTCTTC.